This record concerns one TCR beta chain sequence. Donors were nominally healthy when sampled, though unrecorded immune exposures were likely. These data are taken from a study of cytomegalovirus exposure and HLA in healthy donors. The PCR made use of 60 Vbeta and 13 Jbeta primers. The data were produced by immunoSEQ multiplex PCR, yet TCRdb's version contains in-frame clones alone and is incomplete. The table includes some 160,000 clones, around 82% detected once. Source material: PBMCs. The clonotype comes from a man aged 55 to 70 in good health and CMV-seronegative.

CDR3 residues: CASSGRDRPYEQYF. CDR3 nucleotides: TGTGCCAGCAGCGGCCGGGACAGACCCTACGAGCAGTACTTC. The chain joins TRBV9 to TRBJ2-7, with 7 bases lining up with TRBD1. CDR1 and CDR2 from the germline V gene are SGDLS and YYNGEE. The CDR3 has 14 residues. The junction had 5 bases not matched to a gene; V was cut back by 3 bases and J by 2 bases.